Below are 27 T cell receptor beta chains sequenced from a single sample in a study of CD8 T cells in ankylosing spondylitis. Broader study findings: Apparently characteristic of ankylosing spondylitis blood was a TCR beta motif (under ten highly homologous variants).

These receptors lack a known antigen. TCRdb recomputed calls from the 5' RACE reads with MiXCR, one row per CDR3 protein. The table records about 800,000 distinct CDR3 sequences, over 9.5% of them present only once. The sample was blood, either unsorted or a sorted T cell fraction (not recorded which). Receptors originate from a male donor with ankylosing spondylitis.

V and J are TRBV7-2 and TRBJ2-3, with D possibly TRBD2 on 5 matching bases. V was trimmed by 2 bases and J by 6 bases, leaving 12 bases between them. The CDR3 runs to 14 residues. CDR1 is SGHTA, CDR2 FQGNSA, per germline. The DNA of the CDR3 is TGTGCCAGCAGCTTAACCCACGGGGTGGATACGCAGTATTTT. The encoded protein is CASSLTHGVDTQYF.

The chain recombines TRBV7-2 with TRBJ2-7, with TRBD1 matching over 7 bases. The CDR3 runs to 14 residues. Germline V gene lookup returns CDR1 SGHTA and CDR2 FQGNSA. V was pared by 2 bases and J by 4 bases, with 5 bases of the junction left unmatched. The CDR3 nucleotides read TGTGCCAGCAGCTTAAGAACAGGGGAATACGAGCAGTACTTC. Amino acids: CASSLRTGEYEQYF.

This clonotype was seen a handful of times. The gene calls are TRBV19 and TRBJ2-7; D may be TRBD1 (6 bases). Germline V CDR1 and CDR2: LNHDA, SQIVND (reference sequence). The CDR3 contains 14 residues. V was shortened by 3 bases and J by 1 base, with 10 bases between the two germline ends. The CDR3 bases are TGTGCCAGTAGTATTCGAGACAGGTCCTACGAGCAGTACTTC. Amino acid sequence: CASSIRDRSYEQYF.

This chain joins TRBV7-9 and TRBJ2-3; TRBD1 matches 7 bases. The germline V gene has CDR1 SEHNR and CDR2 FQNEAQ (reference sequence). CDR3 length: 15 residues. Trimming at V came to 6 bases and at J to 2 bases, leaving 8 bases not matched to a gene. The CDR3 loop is CASSSTGFDTDTQYF. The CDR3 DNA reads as TGTGCCAGCAGTTCGACAGGGTTTGACACAGATACGCAGTATTTT.

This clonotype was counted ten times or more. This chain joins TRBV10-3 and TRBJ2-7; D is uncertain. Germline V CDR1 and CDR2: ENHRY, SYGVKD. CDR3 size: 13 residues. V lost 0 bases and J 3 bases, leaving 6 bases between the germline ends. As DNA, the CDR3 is TGTGCCATCAGTGAGTCGATGGGCTACGAGCAGTACTTC. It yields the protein CAISESMGYEQYF.

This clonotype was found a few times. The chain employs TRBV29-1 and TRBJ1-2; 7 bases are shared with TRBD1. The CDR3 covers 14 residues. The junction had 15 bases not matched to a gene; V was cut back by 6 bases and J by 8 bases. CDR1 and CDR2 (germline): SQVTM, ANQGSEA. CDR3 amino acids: CSVAGQPGPEGYTF. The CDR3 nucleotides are TGCAGCGTCGCGGGACAGCCAGGGCCAGAAGGCTACACCTTC.

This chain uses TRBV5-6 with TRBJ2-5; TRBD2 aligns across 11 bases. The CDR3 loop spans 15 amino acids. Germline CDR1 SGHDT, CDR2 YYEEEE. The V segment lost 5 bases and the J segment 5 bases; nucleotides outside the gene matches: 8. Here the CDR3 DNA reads TGTGCCAGCAGTCGTAGCGGGGGGGCCGGGGAGACCCAGTACTTC. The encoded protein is CASSRSGGAGETQYF.

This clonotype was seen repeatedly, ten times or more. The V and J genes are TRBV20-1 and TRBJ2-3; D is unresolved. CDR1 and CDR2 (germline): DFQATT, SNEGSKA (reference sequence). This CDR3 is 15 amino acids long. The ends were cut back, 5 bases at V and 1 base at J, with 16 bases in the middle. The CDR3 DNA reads TGCAGTGCTGGGTCCATCGCGGCCCGCACAGATACGCAGTATTTT. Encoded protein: CSAGSIAARTDTQYF.

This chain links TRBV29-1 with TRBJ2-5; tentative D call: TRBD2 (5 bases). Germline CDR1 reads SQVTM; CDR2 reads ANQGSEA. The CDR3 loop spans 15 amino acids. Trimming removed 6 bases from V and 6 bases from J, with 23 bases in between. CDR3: CSVPYRAAAGKTQYF. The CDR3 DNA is TGCAGCGTCCCCTATCGGGCGGCAGCCGGGAAGACCCAGTACTTC.

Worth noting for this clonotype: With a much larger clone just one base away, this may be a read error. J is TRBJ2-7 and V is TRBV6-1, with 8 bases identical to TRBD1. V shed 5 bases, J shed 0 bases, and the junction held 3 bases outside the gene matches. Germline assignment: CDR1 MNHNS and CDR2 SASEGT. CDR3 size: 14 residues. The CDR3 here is CASSRDRISYEQYF. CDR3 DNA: TGTGCCAGCAGTCGGGACAGGATCTCCTACGAGCAGTACTTC.

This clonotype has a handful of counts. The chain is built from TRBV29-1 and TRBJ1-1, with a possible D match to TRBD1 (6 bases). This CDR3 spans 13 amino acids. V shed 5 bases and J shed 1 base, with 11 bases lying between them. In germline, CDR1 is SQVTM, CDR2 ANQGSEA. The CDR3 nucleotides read TGCAGCGTTTCGGACAGATGGAACACTGAAGCTTTCTTT. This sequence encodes CSVSDRWNTEAFF.

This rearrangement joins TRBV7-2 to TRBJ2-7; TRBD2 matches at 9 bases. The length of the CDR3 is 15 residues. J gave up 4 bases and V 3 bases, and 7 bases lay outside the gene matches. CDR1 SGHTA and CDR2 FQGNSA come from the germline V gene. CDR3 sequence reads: CASSFAGGRWYEQYF. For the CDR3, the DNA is TGTGCCAGCAGCTTCGCGGGGGGGCGGTGGTACGAGCAGTACTTC. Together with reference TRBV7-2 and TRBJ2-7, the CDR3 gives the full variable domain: GAGVSQSPSNKVTEKGKDVELRCDPISGHTALYWYRQSLGQGLEFLIYFQGNSAPDKSGLPSDRFSAERTGGSVSTLTIQRTQQEDSAVYLCASSFAGGRWYEQYFGPGTRLTVT.

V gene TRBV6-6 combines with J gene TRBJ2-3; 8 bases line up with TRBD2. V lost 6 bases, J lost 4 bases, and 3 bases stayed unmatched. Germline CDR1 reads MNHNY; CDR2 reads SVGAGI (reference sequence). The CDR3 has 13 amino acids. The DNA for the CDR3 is TGTGCCAGCAGCCGGGGGGGCGCAGATACGCAGTATTTT. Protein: CASSRGGADTQYF.

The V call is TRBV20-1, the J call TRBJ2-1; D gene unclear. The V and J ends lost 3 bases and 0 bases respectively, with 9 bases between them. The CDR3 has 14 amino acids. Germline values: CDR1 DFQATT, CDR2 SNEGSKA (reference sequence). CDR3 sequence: CSASVYGSYNEQFF. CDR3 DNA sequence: TGCAGTGCTAGTGTCTATGGCTCCTACAATGAGCAGTTCTTC.

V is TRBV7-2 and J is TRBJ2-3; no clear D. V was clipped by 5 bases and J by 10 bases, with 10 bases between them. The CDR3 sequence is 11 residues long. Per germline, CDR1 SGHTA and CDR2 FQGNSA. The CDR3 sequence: CASSTVGPQYF. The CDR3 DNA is TGTGCCAGCAGCACCGTGGGTCCGCAGTATTTT.

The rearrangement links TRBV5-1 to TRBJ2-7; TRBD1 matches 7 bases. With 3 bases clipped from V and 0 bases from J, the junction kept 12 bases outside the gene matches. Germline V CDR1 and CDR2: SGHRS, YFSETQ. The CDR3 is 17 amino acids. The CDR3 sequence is CASSCGQAKLVSYEQYF. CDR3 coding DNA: TGCGCCAGCAGCTGTGGACAGGCGAAATTAGTCTCCTACGAGCAGTACTTC.

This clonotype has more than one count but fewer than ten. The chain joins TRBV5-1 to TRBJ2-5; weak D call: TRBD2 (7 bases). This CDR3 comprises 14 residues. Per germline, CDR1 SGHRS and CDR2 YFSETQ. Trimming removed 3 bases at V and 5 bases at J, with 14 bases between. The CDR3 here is CASSWRGGGETQYF. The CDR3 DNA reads TGCGCCAGCAGCTGGAGGGGGGGCGGCGAGACCCAGTACTTC.

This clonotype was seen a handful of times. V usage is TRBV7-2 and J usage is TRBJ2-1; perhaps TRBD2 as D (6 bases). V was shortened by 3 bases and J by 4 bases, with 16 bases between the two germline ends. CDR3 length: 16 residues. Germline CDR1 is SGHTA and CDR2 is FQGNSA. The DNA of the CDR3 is TGTGCCAGCAGCTTCCAAGGGGACTGGTCGTACAATGAGCAGTTCTTC. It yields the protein CASSFQGDWSYNEQFF.

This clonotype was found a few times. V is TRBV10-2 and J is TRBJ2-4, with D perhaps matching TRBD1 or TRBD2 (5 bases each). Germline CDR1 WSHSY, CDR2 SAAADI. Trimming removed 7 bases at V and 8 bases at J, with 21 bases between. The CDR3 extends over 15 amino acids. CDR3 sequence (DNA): TGCGCCAGCACCTGGGACGGATTGGGCGAGGACATTCAGTACTTC. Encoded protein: CASTWDGLGEDIQYF.

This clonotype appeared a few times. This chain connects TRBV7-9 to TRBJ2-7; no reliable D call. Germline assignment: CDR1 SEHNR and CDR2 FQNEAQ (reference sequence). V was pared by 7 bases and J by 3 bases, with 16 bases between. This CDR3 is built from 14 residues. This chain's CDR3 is CASTPGSWGYEQYF. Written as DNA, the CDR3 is TGTGCCAGCACCCCCGGTTCATGGGGCTACGAGCAGTACTTC. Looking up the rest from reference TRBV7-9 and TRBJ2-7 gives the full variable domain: DTGVSQNPRHKITKRGQNVTFRCDPISEHNRLYWYRQTLGQGPEFLTYFQNEAQLEKSRLLSDRFSAERPKGSFSTLEIQRTEQGDSAMYLCASTPGSWGYEQYFGPGTRLTVT.

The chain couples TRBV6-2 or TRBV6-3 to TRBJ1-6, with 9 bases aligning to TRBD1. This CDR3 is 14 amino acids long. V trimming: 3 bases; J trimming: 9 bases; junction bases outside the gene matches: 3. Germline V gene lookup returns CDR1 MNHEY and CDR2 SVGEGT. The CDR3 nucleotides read TGTGCCAGCAGTTATGGGACAGGGATTTCACCCCTCCACTTT. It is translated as CASSYGTGISPLHF.

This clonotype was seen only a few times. Written as DNA, the CDR3 is TGTGCCATCACTGGCGGGGGAGTCTACAATGAGCAGTTCTTC. This translates into CAITGGGVYNEQFF. The chain has TRBV10-3 and TRBJ2-1, with TRBD2 matching 7 bases. Germline trimming cut 7 bases from V and 3 bases from J; bases unmatched to any gene: 6. Germline V gene data show CDR1 as ENHRY and CDR2 as SYGVKD. This CDR3 has 14 amino acids.

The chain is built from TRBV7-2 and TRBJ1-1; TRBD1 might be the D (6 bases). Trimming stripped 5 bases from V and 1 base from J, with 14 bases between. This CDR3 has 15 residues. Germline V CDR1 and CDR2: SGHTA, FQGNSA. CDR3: CASSQQGFANTEAFF. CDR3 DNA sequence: TGTGCCAGCAGCCAACAGGGATTTGCGAACACTGAAGCTTTCTTT.

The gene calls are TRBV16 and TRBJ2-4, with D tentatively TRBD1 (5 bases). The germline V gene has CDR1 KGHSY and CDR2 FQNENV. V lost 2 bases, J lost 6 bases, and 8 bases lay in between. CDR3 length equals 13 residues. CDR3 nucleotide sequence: TGTGCCAGCAGCCAACAGGGTAGAAACATTCAGTACTTC. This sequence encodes CASSQQGRNIQYF.

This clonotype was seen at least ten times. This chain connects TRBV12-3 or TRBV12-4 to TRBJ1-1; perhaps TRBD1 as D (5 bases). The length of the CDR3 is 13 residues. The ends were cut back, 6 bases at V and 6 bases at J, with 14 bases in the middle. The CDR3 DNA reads TGTGCCAGCAGGAGGGAGGGGATCGCTGAAGCTTTCTTT. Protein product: CASRREGIAEAFF.

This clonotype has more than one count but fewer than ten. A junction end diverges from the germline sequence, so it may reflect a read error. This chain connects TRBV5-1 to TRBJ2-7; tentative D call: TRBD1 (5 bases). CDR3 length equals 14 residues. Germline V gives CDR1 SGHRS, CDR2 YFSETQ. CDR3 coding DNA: TGCGCCAGCAGCGTCAGGTCAGGGTCCTACGACCAGTACTTC. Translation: CASSVRSGSYDQYF.

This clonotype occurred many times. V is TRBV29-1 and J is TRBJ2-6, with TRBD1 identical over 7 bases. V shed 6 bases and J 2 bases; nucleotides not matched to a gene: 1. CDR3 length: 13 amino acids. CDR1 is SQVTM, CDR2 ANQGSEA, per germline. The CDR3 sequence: CSVGTAGANVLTF. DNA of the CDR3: TGCAGCGTCGGGACAGCTGGGGCCAACGTCCTGACTTTC.